This TCR beta chain originates from a study of blood T cell repertoires in COVID-19. Study summary: Whether acute or convalescent, the COVID-19 samples came from the United States, Italy and Spain.

How the authors handled the data: Counts of nucleated cells, estimated from reference gene primer amplification, were obtained. Data came from immunoSEQ multiplex PCR; TCRdb stores just in-frame clones and leaves some out. That table is the source of V, J and clone size, and D and trimming were worked out from the DNA. The sample shows 94,000 or so clones, 88% of them seen only once. Germline trimming cut 3 bases from V and 4 bases from J; bases unmatched to any gene: 3. The CDR3 runs to 14 residues. Germline lookup yields CDR1 GTSNPN and CDR2 SVGIG (reference sequence). Input material: peripheral blood. V and J are TRBV30 and TRBJ2-5, with TRBD2 matching over 12 bases. The source is a woman aged 80 or over with active COVID-19. The CDR3 DNA reads TGTGCCTGGAGCCCGGGACTAGCGGGAGAGACCCAGTACTTC. This codes for CAWSPGLAGETQYF.